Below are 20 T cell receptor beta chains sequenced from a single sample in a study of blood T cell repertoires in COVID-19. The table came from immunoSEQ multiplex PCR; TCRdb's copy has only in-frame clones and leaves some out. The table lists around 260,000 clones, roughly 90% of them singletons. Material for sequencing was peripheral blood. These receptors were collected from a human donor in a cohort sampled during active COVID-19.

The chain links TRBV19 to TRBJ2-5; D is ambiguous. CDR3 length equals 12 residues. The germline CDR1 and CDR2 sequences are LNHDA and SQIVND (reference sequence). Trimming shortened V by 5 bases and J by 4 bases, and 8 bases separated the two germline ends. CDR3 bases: TGTGCCAGTAGTCCCTCGAGAGAGACCCAGTACTTC. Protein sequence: CASSPSRETQYF.

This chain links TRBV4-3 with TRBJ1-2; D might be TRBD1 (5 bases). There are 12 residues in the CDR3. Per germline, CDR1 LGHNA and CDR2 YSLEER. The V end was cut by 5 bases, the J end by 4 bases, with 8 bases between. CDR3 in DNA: TGCGCCAGCAGCGGACAAGGCTATGGCTACACCTTC. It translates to CASSGQGYGYTF.

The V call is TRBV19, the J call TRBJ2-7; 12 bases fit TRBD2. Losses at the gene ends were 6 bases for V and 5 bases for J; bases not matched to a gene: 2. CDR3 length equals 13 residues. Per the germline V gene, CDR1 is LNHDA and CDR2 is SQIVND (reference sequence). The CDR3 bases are TGTGCCAGTAGGACTAGCGGGGGTAACGAGCAGTACTTC. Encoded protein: CASRTSGGNEQYF. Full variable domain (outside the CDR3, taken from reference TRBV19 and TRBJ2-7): DGGITQSPKYLFRKEGQNVTLSCEQNLNHDAMYWYRQDPGQGLRLIYYSQIVNDFQKGDIAEGYSVSREKKESFPLTVTSAQKNPTAFYLCASRTSGGNEQYFGPGTRLTVT.

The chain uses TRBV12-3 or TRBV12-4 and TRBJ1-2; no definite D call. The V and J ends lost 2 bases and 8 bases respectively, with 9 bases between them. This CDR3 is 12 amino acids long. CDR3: CASSLREVGYTF. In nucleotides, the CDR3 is TGTGCCAGCAGTTTAAGGGAGGTCGGCTACACCTTC.

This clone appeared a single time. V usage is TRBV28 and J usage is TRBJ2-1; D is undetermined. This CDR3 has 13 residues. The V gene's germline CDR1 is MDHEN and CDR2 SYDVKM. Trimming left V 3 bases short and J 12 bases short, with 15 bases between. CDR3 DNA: TGTGCCAGCAGTTTGGTGGCGTCCTCGGGGCAGTTCTTC. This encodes CASSLVASSGQFF.

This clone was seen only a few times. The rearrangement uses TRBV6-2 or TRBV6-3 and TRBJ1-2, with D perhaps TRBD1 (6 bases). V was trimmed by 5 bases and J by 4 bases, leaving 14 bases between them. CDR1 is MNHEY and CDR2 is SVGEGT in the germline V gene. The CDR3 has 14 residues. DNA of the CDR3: TGTGCCAGCAGTCAGGGGCCCCTTGGCTATGGCTACACCTTC. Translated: CASSQGPLGYGYTF.

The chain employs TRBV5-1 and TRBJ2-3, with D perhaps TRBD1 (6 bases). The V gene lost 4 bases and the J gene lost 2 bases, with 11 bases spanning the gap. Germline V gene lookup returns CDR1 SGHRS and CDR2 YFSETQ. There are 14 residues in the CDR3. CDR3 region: CASSDTGLTDTQYF. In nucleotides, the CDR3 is TGCGCCAGCAGCGATACAGGGCTCACAGATACGCAGTATTTT.

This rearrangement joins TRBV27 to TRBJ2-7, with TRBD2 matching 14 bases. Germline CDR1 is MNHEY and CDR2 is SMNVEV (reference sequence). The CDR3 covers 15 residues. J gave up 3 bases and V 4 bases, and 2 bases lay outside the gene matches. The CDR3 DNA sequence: TGTGCCAGCAGTTCGGGACTAGCGGGGGTCTACGAGCAGTACTTC. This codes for CASSSGLAGVYEQYF.

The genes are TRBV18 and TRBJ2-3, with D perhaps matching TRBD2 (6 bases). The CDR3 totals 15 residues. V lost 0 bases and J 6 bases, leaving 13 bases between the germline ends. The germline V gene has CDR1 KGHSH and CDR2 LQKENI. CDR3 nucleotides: TGTGCCAGCTCACCACCTAGCGGAGTGGGGGATACGCAGTATTTT. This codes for CASSPPSGVGDTQYF. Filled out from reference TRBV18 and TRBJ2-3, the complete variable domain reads NAGVMQNPRHLVRRRGQEARLRCSPMKGHSHVYWYRQLPEEGLKFMVYLQKENIIDESGMPKERFSAEFPKEGPSILRIQQVVRGDSAAYFCASSPPSGVGDTQYFGPGTRLTVL.

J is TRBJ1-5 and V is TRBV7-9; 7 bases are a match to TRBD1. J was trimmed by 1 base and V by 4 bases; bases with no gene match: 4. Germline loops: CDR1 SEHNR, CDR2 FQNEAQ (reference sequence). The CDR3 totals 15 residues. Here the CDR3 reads CASSSMTGSNQPQHF. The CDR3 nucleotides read TGTGCCAGCAGCTCGATGACAGGGAGCAATCAGCCCCAGCATTTT.

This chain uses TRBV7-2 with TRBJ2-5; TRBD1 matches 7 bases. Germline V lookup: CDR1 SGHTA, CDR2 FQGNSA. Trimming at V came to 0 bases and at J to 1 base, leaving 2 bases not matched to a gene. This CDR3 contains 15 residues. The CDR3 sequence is CASSLAGTAQETQYF. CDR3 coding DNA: TGTGCCAGCAGCTTAGCAGGGACAGCCCAAGAGACCCAGTACTTC.

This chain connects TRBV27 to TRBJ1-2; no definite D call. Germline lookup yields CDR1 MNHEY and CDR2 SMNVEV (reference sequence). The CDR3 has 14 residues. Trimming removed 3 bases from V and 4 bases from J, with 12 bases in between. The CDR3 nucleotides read TGTGCCAGCAGTTTGGCCCAACAGATCTATGGCTACACCTTC. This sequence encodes CASSLAQQIYGYTF.

Written as DNA, the CDR3 is TGTGCCAGTAGTACGACCGGCAGGGGACCCGCTAACTATGGCTACACCTTC. It translates to CASSTTGRGPANYGYTF. This chain joins TRBV19 and TRBJ1-2; tentatively, D is TRBD1 (6 bases). This CDR3 has 17 amino acids. The germline V gene encodes CDR1 LNHDA and CDR2 SQIVND (reference sequence). The V and J ends lost 4 bases and 0 bases respectively, with 18 bases between them.

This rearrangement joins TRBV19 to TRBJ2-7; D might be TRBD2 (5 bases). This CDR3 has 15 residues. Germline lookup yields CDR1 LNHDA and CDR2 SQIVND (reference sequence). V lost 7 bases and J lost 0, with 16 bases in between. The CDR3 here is CASTRFAGSSYEQYF. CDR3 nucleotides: TGTGCCAGTACCCGTTTCGCGGGTAGCTCCTACGAGCAGTACTTC. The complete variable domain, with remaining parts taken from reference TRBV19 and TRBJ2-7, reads DGGITQSPKYLFRKEGQNVTLSCEQNLNHDAMYWYRQDPGQGLRLIYYSQIVNDFQKGDIAEGYSVSREKKESFPLTVTSAQKNPTAFYLCASTRFAGSSYEQYFGPGTRLTVT.

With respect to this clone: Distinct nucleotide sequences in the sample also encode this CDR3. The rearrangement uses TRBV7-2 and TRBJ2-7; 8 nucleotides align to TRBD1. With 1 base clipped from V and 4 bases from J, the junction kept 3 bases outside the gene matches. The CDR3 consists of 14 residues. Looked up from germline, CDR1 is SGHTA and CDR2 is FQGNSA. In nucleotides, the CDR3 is TGTGCCAGCAGCTTAGGAGACAGGGGTTACGAGCAGTACTTC. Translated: CASSLGDRGYEQYF. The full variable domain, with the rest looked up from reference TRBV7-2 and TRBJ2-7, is GAGVSQSPSNKVTEKGKDVELRCDPISGHTALYWYRQSLGQGLEFLIYFQGNSAPDKSGLPSDRFSAERTGGSVSTLTIQRTQQEDSAVYLCASSLGDRGYEQYFGPGTRLTVT.

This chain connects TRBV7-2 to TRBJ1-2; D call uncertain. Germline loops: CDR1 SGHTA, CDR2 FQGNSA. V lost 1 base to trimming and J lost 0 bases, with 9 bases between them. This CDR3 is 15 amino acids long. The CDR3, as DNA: TGTGCCAGCAGCTTAGAGCTTGCGCCTAACTATGGCTACACCTTC. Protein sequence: CASSLELAPNYGYTF.

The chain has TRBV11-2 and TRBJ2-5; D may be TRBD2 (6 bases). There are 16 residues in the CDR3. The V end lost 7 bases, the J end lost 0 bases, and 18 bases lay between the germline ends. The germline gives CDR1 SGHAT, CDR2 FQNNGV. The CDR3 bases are TGTGCCAGCAAAACGTCCTTCGGAGGGTACCAAGAGACCCAGTACTTC. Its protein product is CASKTSFGGYQETQYF.

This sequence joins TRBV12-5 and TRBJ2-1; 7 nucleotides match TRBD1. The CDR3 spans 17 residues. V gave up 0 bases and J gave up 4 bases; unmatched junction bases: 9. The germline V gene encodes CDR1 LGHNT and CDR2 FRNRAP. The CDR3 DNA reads TGTGCTAGTGGTTTGGTGACGACAGGGTCAGGGTACAATGAGCAGTTCTTC. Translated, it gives CASGLVTTGSGYNEQFF.

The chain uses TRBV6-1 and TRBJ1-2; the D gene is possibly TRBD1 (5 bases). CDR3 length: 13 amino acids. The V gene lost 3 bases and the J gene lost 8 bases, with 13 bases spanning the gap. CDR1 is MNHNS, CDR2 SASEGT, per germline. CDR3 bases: TGTGCCAGCAGTGAGTCGGGGGTGCAAGGCTACACCTTC. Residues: CASSESGVQGYTF.

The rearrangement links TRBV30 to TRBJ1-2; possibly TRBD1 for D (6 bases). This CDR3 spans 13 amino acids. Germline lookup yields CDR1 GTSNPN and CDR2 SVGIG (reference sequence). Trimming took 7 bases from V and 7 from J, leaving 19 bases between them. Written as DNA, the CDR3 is TGTGCCTCCCGCCTTGCCACAGGGTTTGGCTACACCTTC. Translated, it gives CASRLATGFGYTF.